The rows below give T cell receptor beta chains drawn from one sample of a study of T cells after yellow fever vaccination. TCRdb fed the 5' RACE reads into MiXCR, producing one record per CDR3 protein. In the table there are roughly 340,000 distinct CDR3 sequences, about 8.7% of which are singletons. This sample comprised PBMCs, obtained on the day of the first yellow fever vaccination. These receptors were taken from a man between 18 and 29 years old who received the YFV17D yellow fever vaccine. The conserved cysteine and the conserved F or W are not part of the CDR3 here. The order of the fields is V gene, D gene, J gene, CDR3 protein. The D gene is left open where the match is weak.

v_gene: TRBV7-9
d_gene: -
j_gene: TRBJ2-5
CDR3aa: ASSPGPNQETQY

v_gene: TRBV7-2
d_gene: TRBD2
j_gene: TRBJ2-1
CDR3aa: ASSLERGLNEQF

v_gene: TRBV11-2
d_gene: -
j_gene: TRBJ1-1
CDR3aa: ASSSDVVGAYTEAF

v_gene: TRBV6-5
d_gene: -
j_gene: TRBJ2-6
CDR3aa: ASSYSWGSGANVLT

v_gene: TRBV6-1
d_gene: -
j_gene: TRBJ2-2
CDR3aa: ASSRKNTGELF

v_gene: TRBV7-2
d_gene: -
j_gene: TRBJ2-1
CDR3aa: ASSFSVPYNEQF

v_gene: TRBV4-2
d_gene: -
j_gene: TRBJ2-2
CDR3aa: ASSQRPQGSGELF

v_gene: TRBV5-6
d_gene: -
j_gene: TRBJ2-5
CDR3aa: ARSSGGPQETQY

v_gene: TRBV4-3
d_gene: TRBD2
j_gene: TRBJ2-1
CDR3aa: ASSQYAAGGYNEQF

v_gene: TRBV10-3
d_gene: -
j_gene: TRBJ2-6
CDR3aa: AISAIPGQTSSGANVLT

v_gene: TRBV4-1
d_gene: -
j_gene: TRBJ2-6
CDR3aa: ASSQVRSGANVLT

v_gene: TRBV13
d_gene: -
j_gene: TRBJ2-2
CDR3aa: ASSLGPLNTGELF

v_gene: TRBV6-5
d_gene: -
j_gene: TRBJ2-5
CDR3aa: ASSSAGDQETQY